Listed here are 10 T cell receptor beta chains from one sample, sequenced in a study of T cell repertoires in cytomegalovirus infection. TCRdb called the reads again in MiXCR, with one record for every CDR3 protein. The sample lists 500,000 to 600,000 distinct CDR3 sequences, approximately 16% occurring once. The sample consisted of CD8+ T cells from PBMCs. The receptors stem from a human donor in good health (CMV status not recorded). Some clones in this sample may be carry-over from other donors' samples.

The genes are TRBV3-1 and TRBJ2-7; D is ambiguous. The CDR3 is made up of 16 amino acids. V gave up 0 bases and J gave up 0 bases, with 12 bases separating them. The germline gives CDR1 LGHDT, CDR2 YNNKEL (reference sequence). The CDR3 DNA is TGTGCCAGCAGCCAAGAAGGGTTCAGTCCCTCCTACGAGCAGTACTTC. It translates to CASSQEGFSPSYEQYF.

This clonotype was recorded a few times. The J gene is TRBJ1-6, the V gene TRBV20-1; 9 bases agree with TRBD1. Germline CDR1 DFQATT, CDR2 SNEGSKA (reference sequence). The CDR3 sequence is 16 residues long. V was clipped by 0 bases and J by 10 bases; unmatched bases: 10. CDR3 sequence: CSARDARDRDGSPLHF. Here the CDR3 DNA reads TGCAGTGCTAGAGACGCCCGGGACAGGGACGGGTCACCCCTCCACTTT.

This clonotype has a handful of counts. This chain links TRBV6-1 with TRBJ2-2; tentatively, D is TRBD2 (6 bases). V was cut by 6 bases and J by 0 bases, with 17 bases left in between. The length of the CDR3 is 17 residues. CDR1 and CDR2 (germline): MNHNS, SASEGT. The DNA for the CDR3 is TGTGCCAGCAGCCCTTCCCCCTCTAGCGCGAACACCGGGGAGCTGTTTTTT. Residues: CASSPSPSSANTGELFF.

This chain joins TRBV2 and TRBJ2-3; the match to TRBD2 covers 9 bases. The J segment lost 9 bases and the V segment lost 1 base, leaving 11 bases of the junction unmatched. This CDR3 is 16 amino acids long. Germline CDR1 SNHLY, CDR2 FYNNEI. The DNA of the CDR3 is TGTGCCAGCAGTGAAGAGCGGGGGGCTCTTCAAGAGACGCAGTATTTT. Translating gives CASSEERGALQETQYF.

The chain combines TRBV4-2 with TRBJ2-5; 7 nucleotides align to TRBD1. This CDR3 is 14 amino acids long. J gave up 7 bases and V 4 bases, and 9 bases lay outside the gene matches. Germline assignment: CDR1 LGHNA and CDR2 YNFKEQ. The CDR3 DNA reads TGTGCCAGCAGCCTCGGGACAGTAAGAGGGACCCAGTACTTC. Translation gives CASSLGTVRGTQYF.

This clonotype was detected ten times or more. The chain couples TRBV19 to TRBJ2-3; D remains ambiguous. The germline V and J ends were trimmed by 5 bases and 3 bases, with 9 bases remaining between them. Germline loops: CDR1 LNHDA, CDR2 SQIVND (reference sequence). The CDR3 consists of 13 residues. Here the CDR3 DNA reads TGTGCCAGTAGTCCATACCAGACAGATACGCAGTATTTT. This translates into CASSPYQTDTQYF. The full variable domain, in which reference TRBV19 and TRBJ2-3 provide the parts outside the CDR3, is DGGITQSPKYLFRKEGQNVTLSCEQNLNHDAMYWYRQDPGQGLRLIYYSQIVNDFQKGDIAEGYSVSREKKESFPLTVTSAQKNPTAFYLCASSPYQTDTQYFGPGTRLTVL.

The V and J genes are TRBV28 and TRBJ2-7; D is ambiguous. The germline V gene has CDR1 MDHEN and CDR2 SYDVKM. The ends were cut back, 6 bases at V and 7 bases at J, with 13 bases in the middle. This CDR3 spans 12 amino acids. CDR3 nucleotide sequence: TGTGCCAGCAGGCCCGATGGGGTGGAGCAGTACTTC. Its translation: CASRPDGVEQYF.

In this sample, this clonotype turned up a few times. The CDR3 DNA follows: TGCAGTGCCTGCCCAGGGGATTGTGACAAAAACATTCAGTACTTC. This gives the protein CSACPGDCDKNIQYF. The V call is TRBV20-1, the J call TRBJ2-4, with a tentative D call TRBD1 (6 bases). CDR3 length equals 15 residues. In germline, CDR1 is DFQATT, CDR2 SNEGSKA (reference sequence). V was trimmed by 6 bases and J by 3 bases, leaving 18 bases between them.

The sample holds one count of this clonotype. CDR3 sequence: CASSEFLGGELFTDTQYF. DNA of the CDR3: TGTGCCAGCAGCGAGTTCCTGGGGGGGGAGCTCTTCACAGATACGCAGTATTTT. This chain links TRBV6-1 with TRBJ2-3; 7 bases map to TRBD2. The germline CDR1 and CDR2 sequences are MNHNS and SASEGT. The CDR3 loop spans 18 amino acids. Unmatched junction bases numbered 17, after V lost 6 bases and J lost 2 bases.

This clonotype was observed at least ten times. The V gene is TRBV7-9, the J gene TRBJ2-3, with a tentative D call TRBD1 (5 bases). Germline CDR1 and CDR2: SEHNR and FQNEAQ (reference sequence). Trimming cost V 8 bases and J 0 bases, with 21 bases left between them. This CDR3 region has 17 residues. In DNA, the CDR3 is TGTGCCAGCGGGCCGATGACAGACCCCTTTAGCACAGATACGCAGTATTTT. Its protein is CASGPMTDPFSTDTQYF.